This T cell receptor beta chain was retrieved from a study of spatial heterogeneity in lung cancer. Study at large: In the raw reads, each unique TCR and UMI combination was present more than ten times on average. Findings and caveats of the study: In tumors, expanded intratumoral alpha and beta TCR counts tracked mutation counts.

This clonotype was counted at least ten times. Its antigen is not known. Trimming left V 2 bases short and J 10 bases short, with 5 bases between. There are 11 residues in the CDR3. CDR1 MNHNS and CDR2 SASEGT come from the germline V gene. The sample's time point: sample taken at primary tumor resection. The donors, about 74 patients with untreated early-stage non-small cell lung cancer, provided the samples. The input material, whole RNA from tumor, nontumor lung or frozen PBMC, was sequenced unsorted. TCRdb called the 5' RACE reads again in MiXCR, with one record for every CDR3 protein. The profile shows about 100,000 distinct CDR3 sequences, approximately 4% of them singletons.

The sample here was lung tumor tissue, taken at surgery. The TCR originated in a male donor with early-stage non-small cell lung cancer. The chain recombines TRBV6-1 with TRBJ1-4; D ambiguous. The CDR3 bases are TGTGCCAGCAGTGAATACGGAAAACTGTTTTTT. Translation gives CASSEYGKLFF.